A single sample is the source of the 21 T cell receptor beta chains below, sequenced in a study of blood T cell repertoires in COVID-19. Produced via immunoSEQ multiplex PCR; TCRdb's table is partial and in-frame only. The sample contains approximately 210,000 clones, 65% to 90% of which appear only once. The sequenced sample was PBMCs or T cells enriched from blood (not recorded which). These receptor sequences come from a woman between 50 and 59 years old with acute COVID-19.

The chain joins TRBV11-1 to TRBJ1-1; D unresolved. Per the germline V gene, CDR1 is SGHAT and CDR2 is FQDESV (reference sequence). Trimming pared 5 bases from V and 0 bases from J, leaving 10 bases between. The CDR3 loop spans 14 amino acids. The CDR3 nucleotides read TGTGCCAGCAGCGCATCCACAGTGAACACTGAAGCTTTCTTT. Protein sequence: CASSASTVNTEAFF.

This clone has a single count. This chain joins TRBV2 and TRBJ1-3; the D is unclear. The CDR3 is 13 amino acids. Germline V gives CDR1 SNHLY, CDR2 FYNNEI. The V and J ends lost 4 bases and 4 bases respectively, with 8 bases between them. CDR3 sequence (DNA): TGTGCCAGCAGTGTTGGGCAGGGAAACACCATATATTTT. The encoded protein is CASSVGQGNTIYF.

The CDR3 loop reads CASMGPRRGGYTF. CDR3 DNA: TGTGCCAGCATGGGCCCGCGGAGGGGTGGCTACACCTTC. This chain links TRBV14 with TRBJ1-2; D is perhaps TRBD1 (5 bases). V was clipped by 7 bases and J by 7 bases, with 16 bases between them. Germline V gives CDR1 SGHDN, CDR2 FVKESK. This CDR3 has 13 residues.

This clone was seen only a few times. The chain uses TRBV28 and TRBJ1-1; TRBD1 matches at 10 bases. The junction had 9 bases not matched to a gene; V was cut back by 3 bases and J by 11 bases. Germline CDR1 MDHEN, CDR2 SYDVKM. The CDR3 has 14 amino acids. CDR3 loop: CASSFRSGQGLAFF. CDR3 in DNA: TGTGCCAGCAGTTTTCGGTCGGGACAGGGGCTTGCTTTCTTT.

The gene calls are TRBV7-9 and TRBJ2-4; no definite D call. The germline V and J ends were trimmed by 6 bases and 0 bases, with 12 bases remaining between them. The CDR3 covers 15 residues. Germline V gives CDR1 SEHNR, CDR2 FQNEAQ (reference sequence). CDR3 region: CASRPTTLAKNIQYF. CDR3 sequence (DNA): TGTGCCAGCAGACCCACAACCTTAGCCAAAAACATTCAGTACTTC.

The gene calls are TRBV19 and TRBJ2-7; tentative D call: TRBD1 (6 bases). Germline V CDR1 and CDR2: LNHDA, SQIVND (reference sequence). The V end was cut by 5 bases, the J end by 3 bases, with 11 bases between. The CDR3 runs to 13 residues. Here the CDR3 reads CASSQQGLYEQYF. CDR3 sequence (DNA): TGTGCCAGTAGTCAGCAGGGGCTCTACGAGCAGTACTTC.

V usage is TRBV5-1 and J usage is TRBJ2-7; D might be TRBD1 (6 bases). CDR3 length equals 15 residues. Germline CDR1 and CDR2: SGHRS and YFSETQ. V lost 0 bases to trimming and J lost 7 bases, with 17 bases between them. The CDR3 reads CASSLGQGPFWEQYF. The CDR3 DNA is TGCGCCAGCAGCTTGGGGCAGGGGCCATTTTGGGAGCAGTACTTC.

For this clone: At one boundary the junction diverges from the germline segment, which might be a read error. The chain is built from TRBV28 and TRBJ2-5; D is unresolved. The CDR3 runs to 8 residues. The germline V gene has CDR1 MDHEN and CDR2 SYDVKM. CDR3 in amino acids: CASSSEDF. Here the CDR3 DNA reads TGTGCCAGCAGTTCCGAGGACTTC.

This chain joins TRBV15 and TRBJ1-1; 7 bases line up with TRBD1. This CDR3 region has 12 residues. CDR1 and CDR2 (germline): LNHNV, YYDKDF (reference sequence). V lost 3 bases to trimming and J lost 11 bases; unmatched junction nucleotides: 6. CDR3 in amino acids: CATSRTGLGAFF. The CDR3 DNA sequence: TGTGCCACCAGCAGGACAGGGCTGGGGGCTTTCTTT. Complete variable domain (other parts from reference TRBV15 and TRBJ1-1): DAMVIQNPRYQVTQFGKPVTLSCSQTLNHNVMYWYQQKSSQAPKLLFHYYDKDFNNEADTPDNFQSRRPNTSFCFLDIRSPGLGDTAMYLCATSRTGLGAFFGQGTRLTVV.

This sequence joins TRBV18 and TRBJ1-3; D unclear. This CDR3 has 14 residues. The V end lost 2 bases, the J end lost 0 bases, and 5 bases lay between the germline ends. Germline V CDR1 and CDR2: KGHSH, LQKENI. The CDR3 loop is CASSPGRSGNTIYF. DNA of the CDR3: TGTGCCAGCTCACCAGGGCGCTCTGGAAACACCATATATTTT.

The gene calls are TRBV11-3 and TRBJ2-5; TRBD1 aligns across 8 bases. J lost 4 bases, V lost 4 bases, and 17 bases had no gene match. Germline CDR1 reads SGHNT; CDR2 reads YENEEA. This CDR3 comprises 18 residues. The CDR3 region is CASSSDIRRAGGLETQYF. In nucleotides, the CDR3 is TGTGCCAGCAGCTCTGATATCCGGCGGGCAGGGGGCTTAGAGACCCAGTACTTC. Together with reference TRBV11-3 and TRBJ2-5, the CDR3 gives the full variable domain: EAGVVQSPRYKIIEKKQPVAFWCNPISGHNTLYWYLQNLGQGPELLIRYENEEAVDDSQLPKDRFSAERLKGVDSTLKIQPAELGDSAVYLCASSSDIRRAGGLETQYFGPGTRLLVL.

V and J are TRBV9 and TRBJ2-1; 7 bases fit TRBD1. CDR1 is SGDLS and CDR2 is YYNGEE in the germline V gene. The V and J ends lost 0 bases and 7 bases, in that order; junction bases with no gene match: 13. This CDR3 is built from 17 residues. CDR3 coding DNA: TGTGCCAGCAGCGTAGCCGTTTTGGGGCAGGGGGAGAATGAGCAGTTCTTC. Its protein product is CASSVAVLGQGENEQFF.

This clone was detected only once. CDR3 sequence reads: CASNGLAGGDYEQYF. CDR3 nucleotides: TGTGCCAGCAATGGGCTAGCGGGAGGTGACTACGAGCAGTACTTC. The chain is built from TRBV28 and TRBJ2-7; 11 bases are shared with TRBD2. V shed 7 bases, J shed 3 bases, and the junction held 8 bases outside the gene matches. Germline values: CDR1 MDHEN, CDR2 SYDVKM. CDR3 length: 15 amino acids.

This clone has a handful of counts. V usage is TRBV4-1 and J usage is TRBJ1-5; tentative D call: TRBD1 (5 bases). This CDR3 is built from 14 residues. Looked up from germline, CDR1 is MGHRA and CDR2 is YSYEKL. V lost 0 bases and J lost 9, with 12 bases in between. CDR3 sequence (DNA): TGCGCCAGCAGCCAAGATCTGGCGGGGCGGCCCCAGCATTTT. Protein: CASSQDLAGRPQHF.

V is TRBV9 and J is TRBJ1-3, with TRBD1 identical over 8 bases. Germline CDR1 is SGDLS and CDR2 is YYNGEE. Trimming cost V 0 bases and J 4 bases; bases outside gene matches: 15. This CDR3 has 19 amino acids. In DNA, the CDR3 is TGTGCCAGCAGCGTAGGTCGTCAGGGGGCCATTGTTGGAGGAAACACCATATATTTT. This gives the protein CASSVGRQGAIVGGNTIYF.

The V gene is TRBV7-2, the J gene TRBJ1-1; no clear D gene. Germline CDR1 SGHTA, CDR2 FQGNSA. Trimming pared 5 bases from V and 1 base from J, leaving 8 bases between. The CDR3 runs 13 residues. CDR3 bases: TGTGCCAGCAGCCCAAACAGGAACACTGAAGCTTTCTTT. Translation gives CASSPNRNTEAFF.

The gene calls are TRBV6-5 and TRBJ1-1, with a tentative D call TRBD1 (6 bases). Trimming removed 4 bases from V and 6 bases from J, with 15 bases in between. The germline V gene encodes CDR1 MNHEY and CDR2 SVGAGI. This CDR3 region has 14 residues. The CDR3: CASSSGTGKAEAFF. Here the CDR3 DNA reads TGTGCCAGCAGTTCCGGAACAGGGAAGGCTGAAGCTTTCTTT.

The chain links TRBV3-1 (or the pseudogene TRBV3-2) to TRBJ1-4; D ambiguous. The germline V gene encodes CDR1 LGHDT and CDR2 YNNKEL (reference sequence). V lost 1 base and J lost 4, with 7 bases in between. This CDR3 contains 14 residues. CDR3 sequence reads: CASSQGTRNEKLFF. Written as DNA, the CDR3 is TGTGCCAGCAGCCAAGGGACTCGTAATGAAAAACTGTTTTTT.

The chain employs TRBV28 and TRBJ2-1, with 8 bases lining up with TRBD2. The CDR3 is made up of 15 amino acids. V lost 5 bases, J lost 5 bases, and 8 bases stayed unmatched. Germline V gives CDR1 MDHEN, CDR2 SYDVKM. CDR3 nucleotide sequence: TGTGCCAGCAGTGGGGGTCTAGCGGGCCACAATGAGCAGTTCTTC. It encodes CASSGGLAGHNEQFF.

This clone has ten or more counts. The V and J genes are TRBV18 and TRBJ1-1, with D possibly matching TRBD1 (5 bases). From germline, CDR1 is KGHSH and CDR2 LQKENI. The CDR3 is 16 residues long. V lost 4 bases, J lost 4 bases, and 19 bases lay in between. CDR3 DNA sequence: TGTGCCAGCTCACTTGACAGTAAATCGTGGGGCACTGAAGCTTTCTTT. It codes for CASSLDSKSWGTEAFF.

The rearrangement uses TRBV19 and TRBJ1-4, with TRBD1 matching 7 bases. The CDR3 covers 14 residues. Trimming at V came to 6 bases and at J to 3 bases, leaving 4 bases not matched to a gene. CDR1 and CDR2 from the germline V gene are LNHDA and SQIVND (reference sequence). CDR3 nucleotide sequence: TGTGCCAGTAGCTTTGGGACAGCTAATGAAAAACTGTTTTTT. Its protein is CASSFGTANEKLFF. The whole variable domain, remainder taken from reference TRBV19 and TRBJ1-4, is DGGITQSPKYLFRKEGQNVTLSCEQNLNHDAMYWYRQDPGQGLRLIYYSQIVNDFQKGDIAEGYSVSREKKESFPLTVTSAQKNPTAFYLCASSFGTANEKLFFGSGTQLSVL.